This TCR beta chain was recorded in a study of blood T cell repertoires in COVID-19. The wider study: There were acute and convalescent COVID-19 samples, and they came from the United States, Italy and Spain. In each case, the material was cDNA or gDNA derived from T cells, B-cell-depleted T cells, or PBMCs.

Original processing methods: Researchers report that nucleated cell counts were estimated from reference gene primer amplification. The method was immunoSEQ multiplex PCR; TCRdb's version includes in-frame clones alone and lacks a portion of them. That table furnishes V, J and clone size, whereas the DNA furnished D and trimming. In the table there are roughly 48,000 clones, around 90% of which are singletons. Germline CDR1 and CDR2: MGHRA and YSYEKL. Trimming cost V 4 bases and J 5 bases; bases outside gene matches: 3. This CDR3 is built from 15 residues. The V gene is TRBV4-1, the J gene TRBJ2-1; 12 bases line up with TRBD2. The clonotype comes from a woman of 80 years or more with acute or convalescent COVID-19. Sequencing used peripheral blood. CDR3 sequence: CASSRLAGANNEQFF. The CDR3 region has the DNA TGCGCCAGCAGCCGACTAGCGGGGGCCAACAATGAGCAGTTCTTC.